The TCR beta chain described here comes from a study of cytomegalovirus exposure and HLA in healthy donors. The germline CDR1 and CDR2 sequences are SGHAT and FQDESV (reference sequence). CDR3 size: 12 residues. The germline V and J ends were trimmed by 7 bases and 7 bases, with 10 bases remaining between them. The PCR used 60 Vbeta and 13 Jbeta primers. Measured with immunoSEQ multiplex PCR; TCRdb has only the in-frame clones, and not every one. Of roughly 190,000 clones listed, approximately 78% are singletons. The V gene is TRBV11-1, the J gene TRBJ2-2; D unresolved. The TCR originated in a woman aged 18-29 years in good health and CMV-seronegative. Specimen: PBMCs. The CDR3 DNA reads TGTGCCAGCACCCCAACCGGCGGGGAGCTGTTTTTT. Protein: CASTPTGGELFF.